The 26 T cell receptor beta chains reported below all come from one sample, sequenced in a study of T cells in narcolepsy. Assay used: immunoSEQ multiplex PCR; TCRdb lists only in-frame clones, some missing. This table has some 25,000 clones, over 75% appearing once. Sequencing was done on a sample of memory (CD45RA-) CD4+ T cells from blood. Receptors originate from a human donor in good health.

The chain carries TRBV7-2 and TRBJ1-1, with a possible D match to TRBD1 (5 bases). Trimming pared 5 bases from V and 0 bases from J, leaving 10 bases between. The CDR3 totals 14 residues. Germline V lookup: CDR1 SGHTA, CDR2 FQGNSA. The CDR3 protein is CASSPGFMNTEAFF. The CDR3 nucleotides read TGTGCCAGCAGCCCAGGGTTCATGAACACTGAAGCTTTCTTT.

The V call is TRBV6-6, the J call TRBJ1-2; the match to TRBD1 covers 7 bases. The CDR3 is 13 residues long. CDR1 and CDR2 from the germline V gene are MNHNY and SVGAGI (reference sequence). J gave up 2 bases and V 5 bases, and 2 bases lay outside the gene matches. CDR3 DNA sequence: TGTGCCAGCAGTCCGACAGGGAACTATGGCTACACCTTC. This sequence encodes CASSPTGNYGYTF.

This sequence joins TRBV6-7 and TRBJ2-5; 9 nucleotides agree with TRBD1. The DNA end is more similar to TRBJ2-7, so the J call may be wrong. TRBV6-7 falls under the ORF class, with uncertain function. This CDR3 has 13 residues. CDR3 bases: TGTGCCAGTACAGGGGGCAAGGGGTACGAGCAGTACTTC. This gives the protein CASTGGKGYEQYF.

This clone was counted a single time. CDR3 nucleotide sequence: TGCGCCAGCAGCCCCGACTCCACGGAGACCCAGTACTTC. Protein sequence: CASSPDSTETQYF. The rearrangement uses TRBV5-1 and TRBJ2-5; D is unclear. The CDR3 loop spans 13 amino acids. V lost 4 bases and J lost 5, with 12 bases in between. Germline lookup yields CDR1 SGHRS and CDR2 YFSETQ.

The CDR3 DNA reads as TGCGCCAGCAGTGAGCCTGGGGGGACCCAGTACTTC. Amino acids: CASSEPGGTQYF. V gene TRBV10-2 combines with J gene TRBJ2-5; D tentatively reads TRBD1 or TRBD2 (5 bases each). V was pared by 2 bases and J by 7 bases, with 8 bases between. Germline-derived CDR1 and CDR2 are WSHSY and SAAADI. There are 12 residues in the CDR3.

Here the CDR3 reads CASSSRPTGLVGETQYF. DNA for the CDR3: TGCGCCAGCAGCTCCAGACCCACGGGACTCGTCGGGGAGACCCAGTACTTC. The chain uses TRBV5-1 and TRBJ2-5; D might be TRBD2 (6 bases). CDR3 length: 17 amino acids. Germline V lookup: CDR1 SGHRS, CDR2 YFSETQ. Trimming cost V 3 bases and J 5 bases, with 23 bases left between them. Drawing the rest from reference TRBV5-1 and TRBJ2-5, the complete variable domain is KAGVTQTPRYLIKTRGQQVTLSCSPISGHRSVSWYQQTPGQGLQFLFEYFSETQRNKGNFPGRFSGRQFSNSRSEMNVSTLELGDSALYLCASSSRPTGLVGETQYFGPGTRLLVL.

The genes are TRBV2 and TRBJ1-2; tentative D call: TRBD1 (5 bases). With 6 bases removed from V and 3 bases from J, the gap between germline ends came to 8 bases. Looked up from germline, CDR1 is SNHLY and CDR2 is FYNNEI. The CDR3 extends over 12 amino acids. CDR3 region: CASRGGYYGYTF. The CDR3 DNA reads TGTGCCAGCAGGGGGGGATACTATGGCTACACCTTC.

The CDR3 reads CASSLSRNQPQHF. In nucleotides, the CDR3 is TGTGCCAGCAGCTTAAGCCGCAATCAGCCCCAGCATTTT. This chain connects TRBV7-2 to TRBJ1-5, with unresolved D. Trimming took off 2 bases at V and 2 bases at J, with 4 bases between the two ends. The germline CDR1 and CDR2 sequences are SGHTA and FQGNSA. This CDR3 is 13 amino acids long. The full variable domain, its missing parts supplied by reference TRBV7-2 and TRBJ1-5, is GAGVSQSPSNKVTEKGKDVELRCDPISGHTALYWYRQSLGQGLEFLIYFQGNSAPDKSGLPSDRFSAERTGGSVSTLTIQRTQQEDSAVYLCASSLSRNQPQHFGDGTRLSIL.

About this clone itself: Germline and junction disagree at one end, which may indicate a read error. The chain uses TRBV6-5 and TRBJ2-7; no clear D. The V gene's germline CDR1 is MNHEY and CDR2 SVGAGI. The CDR3 has 15 amino acids. This chain's CDR3 is CAGSYSFTRPYEQYF. DNA of the CDR3: TGTGCCGGCAGTTACTCCTTTACGCGGCCCTACGAGCAGTACTTC.

On this clone: The junction does not match germline at one end; this may be a read error. The chain links TRBV7-7 to TRBJ2-3; 7 nucleotides agree with TRBD2. Per the germline V gene, CDR1 is SSHAT and CDR2 is FNYEAQ (reference sequence). The CDR3 has 16 amino acids. The CDR3, as DNA: TGTGCTAGCAGCCCCCTAGCTAGCGGACCCACAGATACGCAGTATTTT. Amino acids: CASSPLASGPTDTQYF.

The chain uses TRBV2 and TRBJ2-3; TRBD1 is a possible D gene (6 bases). V was pared by 8 bases and J by 9 bases, with 18 bases between. Germline CDR1 SNHLY, CDR2 FYNNEI. The CDR3 runs to 13 residues. Here the CDR3 reads CASQERERGTQYF. Written as DNA, the CDR3 is TGTGCCAGCCAGGAACGAGAGAGGGGGACGCAGTATTTT. Filled out from reference TRBV2 and TRBJ2-3, the complete variable domain reads EPEVTQTPSHQVTQMGQEVILRCVPISNHLYFYWYRQILGQKVEFLVSFYNNEISEKSEIFDDQFSVERPDGSNFTLKIRSTKLEDSAMYFCASQERERGTQYFGPGTRLTVL.

The J gene is TRBJ2-3, the V gene TRBV19; 10 nucleotides agree with TRBD2. Germline V gene sequence: CDR1 LNHDA, CDR2 SQIVND (reference sequence). This CDR3 is built from 17 residues. V lost 6 bases to trimming and J lost 2 bases; unmatched junction nucleotides: 11. The DNA for the CDR3 is TGTGCCAGTAGCCCCGGGGGACTAGCGCATAACACAGATACGCAGTATTTT. It is translated as CASSPGGLAHNTDTQYF.

The chain joins TRBV11-2 to TRBJ2-7; D remains unclear. The CDR3 has 12 residues. V lost 5 bases to trimming and J lost 4 bases, with 9 bases between them. Germline-derived CDR1 and CDR2 are SGHAT and FQNNGV. The CDR3 DNA reads TGTGCCAGCAGCCCCACCGGTTACGAGCAGTACTTC. Its translation: CASSPTGYEQYF.

Concerning this clone itself: A much larger clone lies one base from this, so it may be a read error. In the same sample, other DNA sequences code for this CDR3. The chain carries TRBV30 and TRBJ2-3, with D unclear. Deletions cut 3 bases from V and 3 bases from J, with 13 bases between. Germline values: CDR1 GTSNPN, CDR2 SVGIG (reference sequence). The CDR3 contains 14 residues. The CDR3 loop is CAWSASGTTDTQYF. As DNA, the CDR3 is TGTGCCTGGAGCGCGTCCGGTACTACAGATACGCAGTATTTT.

This clone was counted a few times. The chain recombines TRBV27 with TRBJ2-5; D unresolved. The germline CDR1 and CDR2 sequences are MNHEY and SMNVEV (reference sequence). This CDR3 spans 13 amino acids. Trimming removed 6 bases at V and 5 bases at J, with 13 bases between. The CDR3 is CASSRGLLETQYF. The CDR3 DNA follows: TGTGCCAGCAGCCGAGGCCTGCTTGAGACCCAGTACTTC.

This chain links TRBV11-1 with TRBJ2-7; a possible D gene is TRBD1 (5 bases). Germline assignment: CDR1 SGHAT and CDR2 FQDESV (reference sequence). This CDR3 has 13 amino acids. V was shortened by 6 bases and J by 5 bases, with 14 bases between the two germline ends. The CDR3 nucleotides are TGTGCCAGCAGGTCCAGGTCGGACAACGAGCAGTACTTC. It translates to CASRSRSDNEQYF.

The V and J genes are TRBV5-1 and TRBJ2-3, with a possible D match to TRBD2 (6 bases). Germline CDR1 reads SGHRS; CDR2 reads YFSETQ. The CDR3 has 17 amino acids. V was cut by 4 bases and J by 6 bases, with 24 bases left in between. DNA for the CDR3: TGCGCCAGCAGCCCCGTGATCTCCGGGACTCGTCCTGATACGCAGTATTTT. Translated: CASSPVISGTRPDTQYF.

This sequence joins TRBV6-5 and TRBJ2-7; D perhaps matches TRBD1 (5 bases). Germline assignment: CDR1 MNHEY and CDR2 SVGAGI. The V end lost 5 bases, the J end lost 5 bases, and 10 bases lay between the germline ends. The CDR3 has 12 residues. For the CDR3, the DNA is TGTGCCAGCAGTGAAGCGACAGACGAGCAGTACTTC. Translating it yields CASSEATDEQYF.

The chain is built from TRBV29-1 and TRBJ2-7; TRBD2 matches at 7 bases. CDR3 length: 12 amino acids. The germline gives CDR1 SQVTM, CDR2 ANQGSEA. The ends lost 4 bases at V and 3 bases at J; junction bases unmatched: 3. The CDR3 protein is CSVGGSNYEQYF. The CDR3 DNA follows: TGCAGCGTTGGCGGGAGTAACTACGAGCAGTACTTC.

The J gene is TRBJ1-2, the V gene TRBV18; 7 bases agree with TRBD1. There are 13 residues in the CDR3. The germline gives CDR1 KGHSH, CDR2 LQKENI. The J segment lost 5 bases and the V segment lost 3 bases, leaving 3 bases of the junction unmatched. CDR3 residues: CASSPGQNYGYTF. CDR3 coding DNA: TGTGCCAGCTCACCGGGACAGAATTATGGCTACACCTTC. Full variable domain (outside the CDR3, taken from reference TRBV18 and TRBJ1-2): NAGVMQNPRHLVRRRGQEARLRCSPMKGHSHVYWYRQLPEEGLKFMVYLQKENIIDESGMPKERFSAEFPKEGPSILRIQQVVRGDSAAYFCASSPGQNYGYTFGSGTRLTVV.

V and J are TRBV10-3 and TRBJ2-3; 8 nucleotides align to TRBD2. Trimming took 3 bases from V and 4 from J; bases not matched to a gene: 3. There are 14 residues in the CDR3. Germline V gene lookup returns CDR1 ENHRY and CDR2 SYGVKD. The CDR3 here is CAISDTGGADTQYF. In DNA form, the CDR3 reads TGTGCCATCAGTGATACGGGGGGGGCAGATACGCAGTATTTT.

The chain carries TRBV7-8 and TRBJ1-1; TRBD1 aligns across 8 bases. Germline CDR1 reads SGHVS; CDR2 reads FQNEAQ. The junction had 4 bases not matched to a gene; V was cut back by 3 bases and J by 4 bases. This CDR3 is built from 14 residues. The CDR3: CASSLDTGGTEAFF. CDR3 nucleotide sequence: TGTGCCAGCAGCTTGGACACAGGGGGCACTGAAGCTTTCTTT.

The rearrangement joins TRBV6-5 to TRBJ2-2; D remains ambiguous. The CDR3 runs to 13 residues. The ends were cut back, 5 bases at V and 1 base at J, with 5 bases in the middle. The germline V gene encodes CDR1 MNHEY and CDR2 SVGAGI. The CDR3 region has the DNA TGTGCCAGCAGTGGGAAGAACACCGGGGAGCTGTTTTTT. This translates into CASSGKNTGELFF.

This chain uses TRBV7-9 with TRBJ1-1; D call uncertain. Trimming cost V 1 base and J 10 bases, with 7 bases left between them. Looked up from germline, CDR1 is SEHNR and CDR2 is FQNEAQ (reference sequence). This CDR3 has 11 residues. CDR3: CASSLEQVAFF. CDR3 nucleotides: TGTGCCAGCAGCTTAGAACAAGTAGCTTTCTTT.

The gene calls are TRBV19 and TRBJ2-7; 9 positions match TRBD2. Trimming took 3 bases from V and 4 from J; bases not matched to a gene: 7. Germline V lookup: CDR1 LNHDA, CDR2 SQIVND (reference sequence). The CDR3 runs 15 residues. The CDR3 DNA is TGTGCCAGTAGTATTATGGGTAGCGGGAGTTACGAGCAGTACTTC. It is translated as CASSIMGSGSYEQYF.

The chain combines TRBV7-2 with TRBJ2-3; 9 bases agree with TRBD2. With V trimmed by 4 bases and J by 6 bases, 8 bases remained unmatched. Germline values: CDR1 SGHTA, CDR2 FQGNSA. The CDR3 runs 15 residues. Written as DNA, the CDR3 is TGTGCCAGCAGCTCCGCCGGGACTAGCTCGGATACGCAGTATTTT. Translation gives CASSSAGTSSDTQYF.